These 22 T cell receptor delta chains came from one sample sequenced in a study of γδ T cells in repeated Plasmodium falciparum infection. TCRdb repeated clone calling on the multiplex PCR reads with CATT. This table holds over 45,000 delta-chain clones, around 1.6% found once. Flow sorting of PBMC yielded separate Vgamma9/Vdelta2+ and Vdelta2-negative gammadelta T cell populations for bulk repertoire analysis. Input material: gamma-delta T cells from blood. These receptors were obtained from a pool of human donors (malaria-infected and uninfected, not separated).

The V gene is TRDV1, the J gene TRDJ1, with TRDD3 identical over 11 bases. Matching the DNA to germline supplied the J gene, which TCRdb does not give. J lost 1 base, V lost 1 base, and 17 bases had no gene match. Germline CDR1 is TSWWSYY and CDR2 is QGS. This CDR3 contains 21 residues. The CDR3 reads CALGEPTADWGITGFTDKLIF. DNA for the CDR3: TGTGCTCTTGGGGAACCCACGGCAGACTGGGGGATAACAGGATTCACCGATAAACTCATCTTT.

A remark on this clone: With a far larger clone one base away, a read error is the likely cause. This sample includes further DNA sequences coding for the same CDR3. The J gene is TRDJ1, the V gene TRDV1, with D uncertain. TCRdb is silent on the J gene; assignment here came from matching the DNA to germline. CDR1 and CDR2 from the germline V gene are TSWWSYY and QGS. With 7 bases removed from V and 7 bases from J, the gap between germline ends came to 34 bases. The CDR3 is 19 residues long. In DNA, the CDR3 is TGTGCTCTTGCGTCAGCACTCCGTCTCGGGGCCCCTCCCGCGGGTAAACTCATCTTT. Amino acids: CALASALRLGAPPAGKLIF.

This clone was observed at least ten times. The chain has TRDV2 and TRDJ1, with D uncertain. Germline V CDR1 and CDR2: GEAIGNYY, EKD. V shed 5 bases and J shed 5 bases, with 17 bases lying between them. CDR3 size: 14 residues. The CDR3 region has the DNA TGTGCCTGTGTCTCGGTTGCGGGGCGGGATAAACTCATCTTT. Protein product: CACVSVAGRDKLIF.

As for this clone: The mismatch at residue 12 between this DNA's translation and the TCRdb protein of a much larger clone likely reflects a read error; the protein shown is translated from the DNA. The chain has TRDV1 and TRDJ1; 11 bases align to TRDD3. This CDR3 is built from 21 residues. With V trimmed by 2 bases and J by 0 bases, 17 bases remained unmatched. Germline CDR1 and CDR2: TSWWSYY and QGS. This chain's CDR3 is CALGESTSWGIHSGDTDKLIF. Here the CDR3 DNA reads TGTGCTCTTGGGGAATCAACATCCTGGGGGATACATTCAGGGGACACCGATAAACTCATCTTT.

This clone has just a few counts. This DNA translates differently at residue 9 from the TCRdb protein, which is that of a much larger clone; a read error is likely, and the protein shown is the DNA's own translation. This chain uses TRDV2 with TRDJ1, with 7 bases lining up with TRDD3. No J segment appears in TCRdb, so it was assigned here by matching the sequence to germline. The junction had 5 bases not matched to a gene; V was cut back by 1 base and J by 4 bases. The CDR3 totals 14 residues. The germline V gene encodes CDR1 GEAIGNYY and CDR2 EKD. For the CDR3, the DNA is TGTGCCTGTGACACTCTGGGGGCCGACGATAAACTCATCTTT. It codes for CACDTLGADDKLIF.

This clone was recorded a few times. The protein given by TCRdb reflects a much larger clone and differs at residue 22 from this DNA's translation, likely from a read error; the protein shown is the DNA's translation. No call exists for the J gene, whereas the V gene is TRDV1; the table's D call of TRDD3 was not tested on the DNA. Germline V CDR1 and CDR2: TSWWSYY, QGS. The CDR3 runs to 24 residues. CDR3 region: CALGELTYPVATDWGITCTDKPIF. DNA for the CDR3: TGTGCTCTTGGGGAACTAACCTACCCTGTGGCTACCGACTGGGGGATAACCTGCACCGATAAACCCATCTTT.

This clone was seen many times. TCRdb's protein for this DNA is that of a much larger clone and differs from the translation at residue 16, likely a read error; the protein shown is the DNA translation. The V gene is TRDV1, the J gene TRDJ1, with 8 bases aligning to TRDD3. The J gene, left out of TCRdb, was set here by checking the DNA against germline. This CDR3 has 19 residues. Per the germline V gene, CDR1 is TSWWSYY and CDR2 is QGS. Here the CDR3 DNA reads TGTGCTCTTGGGCCACGTGGCGGGGGGGATAATGGTGGGACCGATAGACTCATCTTT. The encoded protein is CALGPRGGGDNGGTDRLIF.

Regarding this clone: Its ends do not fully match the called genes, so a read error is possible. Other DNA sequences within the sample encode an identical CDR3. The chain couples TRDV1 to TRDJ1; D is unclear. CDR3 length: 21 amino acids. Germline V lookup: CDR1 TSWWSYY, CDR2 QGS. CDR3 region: CALGERLENLLSPYYTDKLIF. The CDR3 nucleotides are TGTGCTCTTGGGGAACGCCTTGAGAACTTGCTGAGCCCTTATTATACCGATAAACTTATCTTT.

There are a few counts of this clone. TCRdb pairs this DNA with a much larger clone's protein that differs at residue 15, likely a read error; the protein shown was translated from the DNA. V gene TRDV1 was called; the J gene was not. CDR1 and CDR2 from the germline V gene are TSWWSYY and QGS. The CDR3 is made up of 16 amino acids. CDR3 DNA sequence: TGTGCTCTTGGGGGCCGCTCCGCTTTCCACACCGATAAACTCACCTTT. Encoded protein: CALGGRSAFHTDKLTF.

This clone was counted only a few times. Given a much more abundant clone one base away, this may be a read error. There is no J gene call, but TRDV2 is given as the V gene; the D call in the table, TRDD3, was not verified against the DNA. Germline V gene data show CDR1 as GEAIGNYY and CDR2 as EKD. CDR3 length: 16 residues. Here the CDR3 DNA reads TGTGCCTGTGACACCGTCGGGGTCGCGTACACCGATAAGCTCATCTTT. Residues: CACDTVGVAYTDKLIF.

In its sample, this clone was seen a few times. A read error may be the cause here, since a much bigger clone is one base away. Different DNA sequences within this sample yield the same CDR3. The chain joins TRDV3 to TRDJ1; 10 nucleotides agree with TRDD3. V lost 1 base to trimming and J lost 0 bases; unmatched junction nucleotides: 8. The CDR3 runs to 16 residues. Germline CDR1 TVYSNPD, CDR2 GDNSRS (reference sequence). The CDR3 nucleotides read TGTGCCTTTACCCCTGGGGGGGATACGGACACCGATAAACTCATCTTT. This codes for CAFTPGGDTDTDKLIF.

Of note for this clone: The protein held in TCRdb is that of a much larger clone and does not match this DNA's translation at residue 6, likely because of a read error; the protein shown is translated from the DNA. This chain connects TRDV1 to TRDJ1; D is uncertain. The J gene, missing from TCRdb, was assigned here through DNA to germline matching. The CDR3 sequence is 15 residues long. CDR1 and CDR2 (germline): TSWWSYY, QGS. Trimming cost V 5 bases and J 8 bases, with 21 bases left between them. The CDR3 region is CALGLNPTATVKLIF. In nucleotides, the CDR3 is TGTGCTCTTGGGCTTAACCCCACCGCCACCGTCAAACTCATCTTT.

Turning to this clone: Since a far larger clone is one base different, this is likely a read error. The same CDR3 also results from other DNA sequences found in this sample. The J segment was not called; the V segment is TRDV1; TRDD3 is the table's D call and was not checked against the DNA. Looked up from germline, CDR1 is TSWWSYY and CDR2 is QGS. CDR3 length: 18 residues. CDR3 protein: CALGEVAPLTLLGEKLIF. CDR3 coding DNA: TGTGCTCTTGGGGAAGTGGCGCCCCTCACTCTACTGGGGGAGAAGCTCATCTTT.

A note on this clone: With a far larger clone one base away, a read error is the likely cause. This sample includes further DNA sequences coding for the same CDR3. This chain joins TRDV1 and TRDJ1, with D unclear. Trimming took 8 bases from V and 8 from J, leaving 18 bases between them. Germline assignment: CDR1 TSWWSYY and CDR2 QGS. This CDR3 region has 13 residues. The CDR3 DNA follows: TGTGCTCTTTTATTCCCTGGTGGCTCAAAACTCATCTTT. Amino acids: CALLFPGGSKLIF.

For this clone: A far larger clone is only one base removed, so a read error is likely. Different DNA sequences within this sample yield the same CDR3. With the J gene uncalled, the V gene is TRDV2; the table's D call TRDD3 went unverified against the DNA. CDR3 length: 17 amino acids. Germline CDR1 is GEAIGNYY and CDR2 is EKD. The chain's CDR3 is CACVGIALGDYTDKLIF. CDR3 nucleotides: TGTGCCTGTGTAGGGATCGCTCTGGGGGACTACACCGATAAACTCATCTTC.

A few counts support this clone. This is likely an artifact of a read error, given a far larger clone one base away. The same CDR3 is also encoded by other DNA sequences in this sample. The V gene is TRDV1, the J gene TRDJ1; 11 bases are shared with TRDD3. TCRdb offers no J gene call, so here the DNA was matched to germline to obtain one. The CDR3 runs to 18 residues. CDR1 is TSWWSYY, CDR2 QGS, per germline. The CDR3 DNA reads TGTGCCCTTGGGGAAGTGGCTCTGGGGGATACCGACACCGATAAACTCATCTTT. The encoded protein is CALGEVALGDTDTDKLIF.

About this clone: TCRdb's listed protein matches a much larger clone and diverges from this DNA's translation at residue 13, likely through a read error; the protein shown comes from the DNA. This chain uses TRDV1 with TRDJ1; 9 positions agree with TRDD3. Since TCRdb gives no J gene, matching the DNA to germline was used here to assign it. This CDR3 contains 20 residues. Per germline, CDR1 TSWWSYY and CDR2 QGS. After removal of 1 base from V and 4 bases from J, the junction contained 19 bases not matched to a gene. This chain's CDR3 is CALGEPLRWYWGTRNDKLIF. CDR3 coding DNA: TGTGCTCTTGGGGAACCACTTCGATGGTACTGGGGGACGCGGAACGATAAACTCATCTTT.

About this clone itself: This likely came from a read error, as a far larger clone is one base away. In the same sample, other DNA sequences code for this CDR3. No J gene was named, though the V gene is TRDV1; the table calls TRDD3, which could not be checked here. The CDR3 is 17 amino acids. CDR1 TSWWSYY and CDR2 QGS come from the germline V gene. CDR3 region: CALGEFDWGSLSAQLFF. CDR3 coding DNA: TGTGCTCTTGGGGAATTTGATTGGGGGTCCTTGTCAGCACAGCTCTTCTTT.

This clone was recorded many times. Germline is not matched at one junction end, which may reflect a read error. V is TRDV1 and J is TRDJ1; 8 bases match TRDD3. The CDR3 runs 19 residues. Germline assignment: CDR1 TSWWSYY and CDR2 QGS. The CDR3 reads CALGLKGREHWGPTHKLIF. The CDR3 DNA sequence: TGTGCTCTTGGGCTGAAAGGCCGGGAGCACTGGGGGCCCACCCATAAACTCATCTTT.

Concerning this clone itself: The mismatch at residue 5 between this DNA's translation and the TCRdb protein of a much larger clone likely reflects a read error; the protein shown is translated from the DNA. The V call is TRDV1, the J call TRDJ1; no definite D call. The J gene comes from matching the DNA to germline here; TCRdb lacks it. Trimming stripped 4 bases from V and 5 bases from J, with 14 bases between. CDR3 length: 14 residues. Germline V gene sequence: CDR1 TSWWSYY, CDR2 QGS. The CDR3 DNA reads TGTGCTCTTGGGGCCCCAAATGTGCCGGATAAACTCATCTTT. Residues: CALGAPNVPDKLIF.

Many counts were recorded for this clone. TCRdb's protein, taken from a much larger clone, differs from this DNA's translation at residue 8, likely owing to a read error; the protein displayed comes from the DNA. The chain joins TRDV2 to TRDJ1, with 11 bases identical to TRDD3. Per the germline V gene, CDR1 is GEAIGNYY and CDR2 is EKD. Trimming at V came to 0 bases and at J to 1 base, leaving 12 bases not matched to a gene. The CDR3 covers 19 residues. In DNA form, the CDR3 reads TGTGCCTGTGACACCACTCCCTTGCTGGGGGATACTGCCACCGATAAACTCATCTTT. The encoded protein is CACDTTPLLGDTATDKLIF.

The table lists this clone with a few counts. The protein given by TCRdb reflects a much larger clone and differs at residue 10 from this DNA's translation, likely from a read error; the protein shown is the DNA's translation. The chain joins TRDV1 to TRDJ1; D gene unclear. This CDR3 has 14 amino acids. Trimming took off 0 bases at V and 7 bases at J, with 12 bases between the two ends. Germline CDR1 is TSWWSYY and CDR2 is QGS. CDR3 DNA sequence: TGTGCTCTTGGGGAACTCATCGGGTCCGGTAAACTCATCTTT. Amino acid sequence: CALGELIGSGKLIF.